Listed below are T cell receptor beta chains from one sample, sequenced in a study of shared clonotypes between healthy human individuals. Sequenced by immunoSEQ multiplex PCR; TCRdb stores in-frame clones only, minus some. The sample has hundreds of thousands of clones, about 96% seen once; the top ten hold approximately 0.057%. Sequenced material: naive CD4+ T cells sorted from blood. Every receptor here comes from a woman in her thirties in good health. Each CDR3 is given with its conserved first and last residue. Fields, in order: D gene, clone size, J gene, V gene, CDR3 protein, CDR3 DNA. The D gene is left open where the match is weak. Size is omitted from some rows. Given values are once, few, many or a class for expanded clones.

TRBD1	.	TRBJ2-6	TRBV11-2	CASSKDRVPGANVLTF	TGTGCCAGCAGCAAGGACAGGGTGCCTGGGGCCAACGTCCTGACTTTC
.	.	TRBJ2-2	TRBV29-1	CSVGVLARGGTGELFF	TGCAGCGTTGGCGTGTTGGCGAGGGGGGGCACCGGGGAGCTGTTTTTT
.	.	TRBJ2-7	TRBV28	CASFSMGSPSYEQYF	TGTGCCAGTTTCAGTATGGGGTCGCCTTCCTACGAGCAGTACTTC
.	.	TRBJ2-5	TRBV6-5	CASSYWGGETQYF	TGTGCCAGCAGTTACTGGGGTGGTGAGACCCAGTACTTC
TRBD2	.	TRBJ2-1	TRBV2	CASTRLAGYNEQFF	TGTGCCAGCACCAGACTAGCGGGATACAATGAGCAGTTCTTC
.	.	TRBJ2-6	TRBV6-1	CASISASSGANVLTF	TGTGCCAGCATTAGCGCTTCCTCTGGGGCCAACGTCCTGACTTTC
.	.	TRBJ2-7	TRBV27	CASSLSSGEQYF	TGTGCCAGCAGTTTATCCAGTGGCGAGCAGTACTTC
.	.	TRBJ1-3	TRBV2	CASSGGNSGNTIYF	TGTGCCAGCAGTGGGGGAAACTCTGGAAACACCATATATTTT
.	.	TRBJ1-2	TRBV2	CASRSRRLYGYTF	TGTGCCAGCAGATCCAGGCGTCTCTATGGCTACACCTTC
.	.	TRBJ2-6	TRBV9	CASSQIPTGANVLTF	TGTGCCAGCAGCCAAATCCCCACTGGGGCCAACGTCCTGACTTTC
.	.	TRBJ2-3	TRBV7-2	CASSLHGMEGDTQYF	TGTGCCAGCAGCTTACACGGGATGGAGGGAGATACGCAGTATTTT
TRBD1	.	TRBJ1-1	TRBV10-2	CASLTGEKGAFF	TGCGCCAGCCTAACAGGGGAAAAGGGAGCTTTCTTT
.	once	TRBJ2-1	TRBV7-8	CASSLDWTGSYNEQFF	TGTGCCAGCAGCTTAGATTGGACCGGGTCCTACAATGAGCAGTTCTTC
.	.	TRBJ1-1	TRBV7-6	CASSLAGDGYPEAFF	TGTGCCAGCAGCTTAGCTGGGGACGGATATCCTGAAGCTTTCTTT
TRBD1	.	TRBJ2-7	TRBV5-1	CASSGGQGISYEQYF	TGCGCCAGCAGCGGGGGACAGGGCATATCCTACGAGCAGTACTTC
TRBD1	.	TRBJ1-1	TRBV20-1	CSATGTEEAFF	TGCAGTGCCACCGGGACAGAAGAAGCTTTCTTT
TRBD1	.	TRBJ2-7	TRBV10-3	CAIRSRDRVAEQYF	TGTGCCATCAGATCCCGGGACAGGGTCGCCGAGCAGTACTTC
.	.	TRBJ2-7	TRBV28	CASGPFGRYF	TGTGCCAGCGGACCCTTTGGGAGGTACTTC
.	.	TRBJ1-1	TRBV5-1	CASSSILEGTEAFF	TGCGCCAGCAGCTCGATATTGGAGGGCACTGAAGCTTTCTTT
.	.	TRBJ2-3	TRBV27	CASSPTRVSFADTQYF	TGTGCCAGCAGTCCAACCCGGGTGAGCTTCGCAGATACGCAGTATTTT
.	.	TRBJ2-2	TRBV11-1	CASSLDPGPGELFF	TGTGCCAGCAGCTTAGACCCGGGGCCCGGGGAGCTGTTTTTT
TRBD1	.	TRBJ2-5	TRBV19	CASSPDREETQYF	TGTGCCAGTAGTCCGGACAGGGAGGAGACCCAGTACTTC
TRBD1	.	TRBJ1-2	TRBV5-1	CASSRTGSNYGYTF	TGCGCCAGCAGCCGGACAGGGTCTAACTATGGCTACACCTTC
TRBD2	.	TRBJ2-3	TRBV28	CASSLGLAGGFSTDTQYF	TGTGCCAGCAGTTTGGGACTAGCGGGAGGCTTTAGCACAGATACGCAGTATTTT
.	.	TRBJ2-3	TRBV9	CASSAKGVSTDTQYF	TGTGCCAGCAGCGCGAAGGGGGTTAGCACAGATACGCAGTATTTT
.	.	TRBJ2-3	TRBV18	CASSLGSRPDTQYF	TGTGCCAGCTCACTCGGTTCACGTCCAGATACGCAGTATTTT
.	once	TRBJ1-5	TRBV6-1	CASSEGGRGDQPQHF	TGTGCCAGCAGTGAAGGGGGTCGAGGGGATCAGCCCCAGCATTTT
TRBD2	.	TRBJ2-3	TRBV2	CASMERDLRSDTQYF	TGTGCCAGCATGGAGCGGGACCTAAGATCAGATACGCAGTATTTT
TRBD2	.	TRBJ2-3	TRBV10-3	CAISEAQRGGTDTQYF	TGTGCCATCAGTGAGGCGCAGCGGGGGGGCACAGATACGCAGTATTTT
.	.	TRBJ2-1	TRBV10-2	CASSESPNEQFF	TGCGCCAGCAGTGAGTCCCCCAATGAGCAGTTCTTC
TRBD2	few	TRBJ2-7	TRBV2	CASREREGRYEQYF	TGTGCCAGCAGAGAACGGGAGGGCCGCTACGAGCAGTACTTC
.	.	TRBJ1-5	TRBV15	CATSGWGSNQPQHF	TGTGCCACCAGCGGCTGGGGGAGCAATCAGCCCCAGCATTTT
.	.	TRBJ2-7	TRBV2	CASSDRDKTSYEQYF	TGTGCCAGCAGTGACCGGGACAAGACCTCCTACGAGCAGTACTTC
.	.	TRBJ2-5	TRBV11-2	CASSLGETQYF	TGTGCCAGCAGCCTCGGGGAGACCCAGTACTTC
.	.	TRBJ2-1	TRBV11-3	CASSLVESSYNEQFF	TGTGCCAGCAGCTTAGTAGAGAGCTCCTACAATGAGCAGTTCTTC
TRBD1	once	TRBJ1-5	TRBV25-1	CASSQTGQSNQPQHF	TGTGCCAGCAGTCAAACGGGACAGTCTAATCAGCCCCAGCATTTT
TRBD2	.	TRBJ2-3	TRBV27	CASSFGVSAGGYTDTQYF	TGTGCCAGCAGTTTCGGTGTCTCCGCGGGAGGGTACACAGATACGCAGTATTTT
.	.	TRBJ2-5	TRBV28	CASSLFGTAVTHKETQYF	TGTGCCAGCAGTTTATTTGGGACGGCCGTCACGCACAAAGAGACCCAGTACTTC
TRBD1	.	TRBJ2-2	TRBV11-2	CASSLAGTGRSKPFGELFF	TGTGCCAGCAGCTTAGCAGGGACAGGGCGGTCGAAACCTTTCGGGGAGCTGTTTTTT
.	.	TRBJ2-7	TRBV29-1	CSVVLASSYEQYF	TGCAGCGTTGTTTTAGCGAGCTCCTACGAGCAGTACTTC
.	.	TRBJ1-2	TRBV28	CASSLRQGSYGYTF	TGTGCCAGCAGTTTACGCCAGGGGAGCTATGGCTACACCTTC
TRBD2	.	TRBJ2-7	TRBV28	CASSLASGSREQYF	TGTGCCAGCAGTTTAGCTAGCGGGAGTCGCGAGCAGTACTTC
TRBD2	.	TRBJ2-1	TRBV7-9	CASSFSGGFYEQFF	TGTGCCAGCAGCTTCTCGGGGGGGTTCTATGAGCAGTTCTTC
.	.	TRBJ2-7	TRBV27	CASSLLGLSYEQYF	TGTGCCAGCAGTTTATTGGGACTTAGCTACGAGCAGTACTTC